These 15 T cell receptor beta chains were sequenced from one sample in a study of cytomegalovirus exposure and HLA in healthy donors. The PCR made use of 60 Vbeta and 13 Jbeta primers. The table came from immunoSEQ multiplex PCR; TCRdb's copy has only in-frame clones and leaves some out. The sample records approximately 170,000 clones, roughly four fifths being singletons. The specimen was PBMCs. Receptors were obtained from a woman in her thirties or forties in good health and CMV-seronegative.

This chain joins TRBV7-3 and TRBJ2-4, with 15 bases that match TRBD2. This CDR3 comprises 15 residues. Germline CDR1 reads SGHTA; CDR2 reads FQGTGA. The trim removed 5 bases at V and 9 bases at J, leaving 5 bases unmatched. CDR3 in DNA: TGTGCCAGCAGCCCCGGGACTAGCGGGGGGTCCATTCAGTACTTC. Protein sequence: CASSPGTSGGSIQYF.

This clone was seen just once. The chain has TRBV5-6 and TRBJ2-2; D gene unclear. The CDR3 length is 12 residues. Trimming stripped 4 bases from V and 3 bases from J, with 4 bases between. Germline V lookup: CDR1 SGHDT, CDR2 YYEEEE. The CDR3 loop is CASSLDTGELFF. Here the CDR3 DNA reads TGTGCCAGCAGCCTAGACACCGGGGAGCTGTTTTTT.

This chain joins TRBV5-1 and TRBJ2-7; D ambiguous. Deletions cut 4 bases from V and 2 bases from J, with 7 bases between. CDR1 is SGHRS and CDR2 is YFSETQ in the germline V gene. The CDR3 is made up of 12 amino acids. The CDR3 DNA follows: TGCGCCAGCAGCCTGTCGGCCTACGAGCAGTACTTC. As protein: CASSLSAYEQYF.

The rearrangement joins TRBV10-3 to TRBJ1-1, with D maybe TRBD1 (5 bases). Germline V gives CDR1 ENHRY, CDR2 SYGVKD. The length of the CDR3 is 15 residues. Trimming shortened V by 2 bases and J by 5 bases, and 15 bases separated the two germline ends. The CDR3 reads CAISERSGGLTEAFF. The CDR3 region has the DNA TGTGCCATCAGTGAGAGGTCGGGGGGGTTGACTGAAGCTTTCTTT.

The V gene is TRBV9, the J gene TRBJ2-1; a possible D gene is TRBD1 (5 bases). Germline assignment: CDR1 SGDLS and CDR2 YYNGEE. V was shortened by 7 bases and J by 13 bases, with 12 bases between the two germline ends. The length of the CDR3 is 10 residues. CDR3 coding DNA: TGTGCCAGCGGGGCCCCCGAACAGTTCTTC. It specifies CASGAPEQFF.

The gene calls are TRBV28 and TRBJ1-1, with D perhaps TRBD1 (6 bases). V dropped 5 bases and J dropped 0 bases, with 25 bases sitting between them. Germline V gene data show CDR1 as MDHEN and CDR2 as SYDVKM. CDR3 length: 19 residues. The CDR3 spells CASSPPLGDKYFMNTEAFF. CDR3 coding DNA: TGTGCCAGCAGTCCACCATTGGGGGACAAATATTTCATGAACACTGAAGCTTTCTTT. The full variable domain, completed using reference TRBV28 and TRBJ1-1, is DVKVTQSSRYLVKRTGEKVFLECVQDMDHENMFWYRQDPGLGLRLIYFSYDVKMKEKGDIPEGYSVSREKKERFSLILESASTNQTSMYLCASSPPLGDKYFMNTEAFFGQGTRLTVV.

V usage is TRBV30 and J usage is TRBJ1-2; a weak D match, TRBD1 (5 bases). Germline loops: CDR1 GTSNPN, CDR2 SVGIG (reference sequence). Trimming shortened V by 5 bases and J by 6 bases, and 22 bases separated the two germline ends. The CDR3 contains 15 residues. The CDR3 nucleotides read TGTGCCTGGGAAGAGATTGGTCAGGGCAGGAATGGCTACACCTTC. Translation gives CAWEEIGQGRNGYTF.

The rearrangement links TRBV11-2 to TRBJ2-1, with TRBD2 matching over 10 bases. The CDR3 has 15 residues. In germline, CDR1 is SGHAT, CDR2 FQNNGV. The J segment lost 4 bases and the V segment lost 5 bases, leaving 5 bases of the junction unmatched. The CDR3 DNA reads as TGTGCCAGCAGCCCGCTAGCGGGAGAGTACAATGAGCAGTTCTTC. It translates to CASSPLAGEYNEQFF.

The chain is built from TRBV19 and TRBJ2-3; 7 nucleotides line up with TRBD2. V shed 3 bases, J shed 0 bases, and the junction held 9 bases outside the gene matches. The germline CDR1 and CDR2 sequences are LNHDA and SQIVND (reference sequence). There are 17 residues in the CDR3. The CDR3 region has the DNA TGTGCCAGTAGTATGACCTTCGCGGGAGCTAGCACAGATACGCAGTATTTT. Amino acid sequence: CASSMTFAGASTDTQYF.

The CDR3 region is CASSIIQGWNEQYF. CDR3 sequence (DNA): TGTGCCAGTAGCATCATACAGGGGTGGAACGAGCAGTACTTC. This chain uses TRBV19 with TRBJ2-7; 7 bases are shared with TRBD1. J gave up 5 bases and V 6 bases, and 10 bases lay outside the gene matches. CDR1 is LNHDA and CDR2 is SQIVND in the germline V gene (reference sequence). CDR3 length: 14 residues.

This chain connects TRBV6-1 to TRBJ2-1, with a weak D call TRBD1 (6 bases). This CDR3 has 12 amino acids. Germline assignment: CDR1 MNHNS and CDR2 SASEGT. The germline V and J ends were trimmed by 4 bases and 10 bases, with 11 bases remaining between them. The CDR3 loop reads CASSASGTEQFF. CDR3 bases: TGTGCCAGCAGTGCCTCCGGGACAGAGCAGTTCTTC.

The gene calls are TRBV27 and TRBJ2-2, with no clear D. Germline V lookup: CDR1 MNHEY, CDR2 SMNVEV (reference sequence). Trimming removed 5 bases at V and 7 bases at J, with 11 bases between. The CDR3 is 13 residues long. CDR3 in amino acids: CASSEEFVGELFF. The DNA for the CDR3 is TGTGCCAGCAGTGAGGAGTTTGTCGGGGAGCTGTTTTTT.

The chain links TRBV27 to TRBJ2-6; the D is unclear. The V end was cut by 6 bases, the J end by 4 bases, with 13 bases between. Germline CDR1 MNHEY, CDR2 SMNVEV (reference sequence). CDR3 length: 15 amino acids. Written as DNA, the CDR3 is TGTGCCAGCAGGCCGGTCCTCCGGGGGGCCAACGTCCTGACTTTC. It specifies CASRPVLRGANVLTF.

The rearrangement joins TRBV6-5 to TRBJ2-7; D may be TRBD1 (5 bases). This CDR3 has 13 residues. The V end was cut by 6 bases, the J end by 6 bases, with 15 bases between. Germline values: CDR1 MNHEY, CDR2 SVGAGI. The CDR3 loop reads CASRQSDSGEQYF. CDR3 bases: TGTGCCAGCAGGCAATCCGACAGTGGCGAGCAGTACTTC.

The V call is TRBV15, the J call TRBJ2-1; 12 nucleotides agree with TRBD2. Germline CDR1 is LNHNV and CDR2 is YYDKDF (reference sequence). The CDR3 totals 17 residues. V gave up 3 bases and J gave up 6 bases; unmatched junction bases: 9. The CDR3 DNA is TGTGCCACCAGCAGGCGATCTTCTAGCGGGAGGGCCAATGAGCAGTTCTTC. Translated: CATSRRSSSGRANEQFF.